What follows describes a single T cell receptor (beta chain). Its antigen is unknown. No quality values exist for individual bases; no much larger clone is one base distant. TCRbeta CDR3 regions were amplified from genomic DNA by means of the immunoSEQ Assay, a bias-controlled multiplex PCR. In the paper's pipeline: The number of nucleated cells in each sample was estimated by amplification of reference gene primers within the assay. To quantify the absolute abundance of each unique TCRbeta CDR3 rearrangement, sequence reads were collapsed and filtered. For each sample, productive Simpson clonality was calculated as the square root of Simpson's diversity index across productive rearrangements. The clones in this table, taken by TCRdb from immuneACCESS, are in-frame only. Not every clone is retained; where verified, under half of the shortfall comes from an unresolved V gene, and the cause of the rest is unknown. The DNA was the basis for D and trimming; V, J and clone size are from that table. The sample table lists more than 150,000 clones, around nine tenths of them with a count of one. Clones ranked in the top ten supply about an eighth of the sample.

In the germline V gene, CDR1 corresponds to SGHRS and CDR2 to YFSETQ. The V end gives up 0 bases and the J end 9 bases, leaving 4 bases in the junction not matched to a gene. The CDR3 goes from the cysteine to the phenylalanine over 15 residues. Here the CDR3 DNA is all that survives: 45 bases in frame from base 1. One collaborating source in Seattle enrolled patients while the patients were actively infected and followed the patients over time throughout the course of disease. The collaborating institutions used their own protocols to collect whole blood in K2EDTA tubes. For TCRbeta analysis, collaborator samples were shipped as frozen whole blood, as isolated PBMCs, or as DNA extracted from either sample type. The sample comes from a study of blood T cell repertoires in COVID-19 (dated by TCRdb to 2020 to 2021). At the level of the whole study: Samples from collaborators originated in the United States, Italy and Spain and spanned both the acute and convalescent phases of COVID-19. The prospective study material was composed of cDNA or gDNA derived from T cells, B-cell-depleted T cells, or PBMCs. Deeply sampled blood TCRbeta repertoires from subjects exposed to, actively infected with, or recovered from COVID-19 were included in the dataset. The repertoires were made available in a free public database intended to serve as a resource for research on the immune response to SARS-CoV-2. Samples came from the ongoing ImmuneRACE study (first 160 participants) plus 1,254 subjects from 6 global collaborators. Sample metadata almost always included a de-identified subject ID, COVID-19 status, age in years and sex. HLA class I and class II types, where available, came from metadata supplied by the sample provider rather than from assay-based typing.

Overall study results and their limits: The quantity of clinical and demographic metadata differed by source and by participant and was supplied without curation.

In this chain, TRBV5-1 is recombined with TRBJ1-6; TRBD1 matches 9 bases in the middle. Sequencing was carried out using peripheral blood. The source of this sequence is a woman between 70 and 85 years old with COVID-19, enrolled during active disease. The nucleotide sequence is TGCGCCAGCAGCTTGGGGGACAGGGATTTTTCACCCCTCCACTTT. This sequence encodes CASSLGDRDFSPLHF.